The 27 T cell receptor beta chains presented below share a single source sample, sequenced in a study of response to subunit inactivated influenza vaccine. TCRdb used MiXCR to reprocess the RT-PCR reads, holding one entry per CDR3 protein. The sample shows approximately 730,000 distinct CDR3 sequences, approximately 13% of them seen only once. The sequencing here drew on PBMCs from blood, taken less than 15 days before vaccination. Receptors were obtained from a man in his forties or fifties who received an inactivated influenza vaccine.

The chain carries TRBV5-1 and TRBJ2-7; D unresolved. Trimming took off 5 bases at V and 0 bases at J, with 9 bases between the two ends. The CDR3 runs to 13 residues. Germline CDR1 SGHRS, CDR2 YFSETQ. The CDR3 bases are TGCGCCAGCAGACCGATTCTCTCCTACGAGCAGTACTTC. Translating gives CASRPILSYEQYF.

This chain joins TRBV29-1 and TRBJ1-1; a possible D gene is TRBD1 (5 bases). The CDR3 extends over 15 amino acids. Trimming pared 0 bases from V and 0 bases from J, leaving 11 bases between. From germline, CDR1 is SQVTM and CDR2 ANQGSEA. CDR3 amino acids: CSVEELGVMNTEAFF. The CDR3, as DNA: TGCAGCGTTGAAGAGTTAGGGGTGATGAACACTGAAGCTTTCTTT.

This clonotype was counted a few times. The chain recombines TRBV5-1 with TRBJ2-7, with D tentatively TRBD1 or TRBD2 (5 bases each). Per germline, CDR1 SGHRS and CDR2 YFSETQ. The V gene lost 4 bases and the J gene lost 0 bases, with 17 bases spanning the gap. The CDR3 is 16 residues long. The CDR3 bases are TGCGCCAGCAGCGTGGATGCAGGGAGTCTCTCCTACGAGCAGTACTTC. Encoded protein: CASSVDAGSLSYEQYF. The entire variable domain, with the rest obtained from reference TRBV5-1 and TRBJ2-7, is as follows: KAGVTQTPRYLIKTRGQQVTLSCSPISGHRSVSWYQQTPGQGLQFLFEYFSETQRNKGNFPGRFSGRQFSNSRSEMNVSTLELGDSALYLCASSVDAGSLSYEQYFGPGTRLTVT.

This clonotype occurred many times. CDR3 protein: CASSPRDEQYF. DNA for the CDR3: TGTGCCAGCAGTCCACGGGACGAGCAGTACTTC. This chain connects TRBV7-2 to TRBJ2-7, with D unresolved. The CDR3 consists of 11 residues. Germline CDR1 SGHTA, CDR2 FQGNSA. The V gene lost 6 bases and the J gene lost 5 bases, with 8 bases spanning the gap. The whole variable domain, filled in from reference TRBV7-2 and TRBJ2-7, reads GAGVSQSPSNKVTEKGKDVELRCDPISGHTALYWYRQSLGQGLEFLIYFQGNSAPDKSGLPSDRFSAERTGGSVSTLTIQRTQQEDSAVYLCASSPRDEQYFGPGTRLTVT.

This sequence joins TRBV4-1 and TRBJ2-1; 10 bases agree with TRBD1. Losses at the gene ends were 0 bases for V and 4 bases for J; bases not matched to a gene: 15. The CDR3 extends over 20 amino acids. Germline CDR1 and CDR2: MGHRA and YSYEKL. The CDR3 sequence is CASSQDPPKKDRGSYNEQFF. Here the CDR3 DNA reads TGCGCCAGCAGCCAAGATCCCCCGAAGAAGGACAGGGGGTCTTACAATGAGCAGTTCTTC.

The rearrangement links TRBV4-1 to TRBJ2-1, with TRBD2 identical over 13 bases. The CDR3 runs to 17 residues. V was pared by 1 base and J by 6 bases, with 6 bases of the junction left unmatched. CDR1 and CDR2 from the germline V gene are MGHRA and YSYEKL. In nucleotides, the CDR3 is TGCGCCAGCAGCCAAGGGACGGGACTAGCGGGACTCAATGAGCAGTTCTTC. It specifies CASSQGTGLAGLNEQFF.

The chain recombines TRBV4-3 with TRBJ1-2; no firm D call. Deletions cut 4 bases from V and 0 bases from J, with 12 bases between. The germline gives CDR1 LGHNA, CDR2 YSLEER. The CDR3 is 15 residues long. CDR3 in DNA: TGCGCCAGCAGCCGCATACACGAAGCTAACTATGGCTACACCTTC. This sequence encodes CASSRIHEANYGYTF.

V and J are TRBV18 and TRBJ2-3, with 9 bases identical to TRBD1. The germline V gene encodes CDR1 KGHSH and CDR2 LQKENI. The CDR3 spans 16 residues. V lost 3 bases to trimming and J lost 2 bases; unmatched junction nucleotides: 6. As DNA, the CDR3 is TGTGCCAGCTCACCGGGACAGGGCGTAATCACAGATACGCAGTATTTT. It encodes CASSPGQGVITDTQYF.

The rearrangement links TRBV28 to TRBJ2-7; TRBD1 agrees at 9 bases. The trim removed 6 bases at V and 3 bases at J, leaving 3 bases unmatched. CDR1 MDHEN and CDR2 SYDVKM come from the germline V gene. The CDR3 is 13 amino acids. This CDR3 is CASRGQGLYEQYF. In DNA form, the CDR3 reads TGTGCCAGCAGGGGACAGGGTCTCTACGAGCAGTACTTC.

In its sample, this clonotype was seen a few times. The chain combines TRBV7-9 with TRBJ2-7, with 7 bases matching TRBD1. V lost 5 bases to trimming and J lost 6 bases; unmatched junction nucleotides: 7. The length of the CDR3 is 13 residues. Germline V gives CDR1 SEHNR, CDR2 FQNEAQ (reference sequence). DNA for the CDR3: TGTGCCAGCAGCCCGGGACAGTTCACCGAGCAGTACTTC. Translated: CASSPGQFTEQYF. The whole variable domain, remainder taken from reference TRBV7-9 and TRBJ2-7, is DTGVSQNPRHKITKRGQNVTFRCDPISEHNRLYWYRQTLGQGPEFLTYFQNEAQLEKSRLLSDRFSAERPKGSFSTLEIQRTEQGDSAMYLCASSPGQFTEQYFGPGTRLTVT.

The CDR3 nucleotides read TGCAGTGCTAGAGTAGCGTCCAGCTCCTACAATGAGCAGTTCTTC. Its protein product is CSARVASSSYNEQFF. V gene TRBV20-1 combines with J gene TRBJ2-1, with a weak D call TRBD2 (5 bases). Trimming pared 1 base from V and 0 bases from J, leaving 10 bases between. Germline lookup yields CDR1 DFQATT and CDR2 SNEGSKA (reference sequence). This CDR3 region has 15 residues.

The chain combines TRBV11-2 with TRBJ1-6; possible D gene TRBD1, 5 bases. Germline-derived CDR1 and CDR2 are SGHAT and FQNNGV. V lost 0 bases, J lost 10 bases, and 10 bases lay in between. The CDR3 is made up of 14 amino acids. Here the CDR3 reads CASSLEWQGSPLHF. In DNA form, the CDR3 reads TGTGCCAGCAGCTTAGAGTGGCAGGGCTCACCCCTCCACTTT.

The V call is TRBV29-1, the J call TRBJ2-2; 7 bases fit TRBD1. The CDR3 runs 14 residues. Per the germline V gene, CDR1 is SQVTM and CDR2 is ANQGSEA. Unmatched junction bases numbered 8, after V lost 6 bases and J lost 4 bases. The CDR3 DNA sequence: TGCAGCGTCGCGAGGGGGCCAGGCACCGGGGAGCTGTTTTTT. It is translated as CSVARGPGTGELFF.

This clonotype has only a few counts. The V gene is TRBV7-6, the J gene TRBJ2-7, with D perhaps TRBD2 (5 bases). CDR3 length: 14 residues. The V and J ends lost 1 base and 6 bases respectively, with 13 bases between them. CDR1 and CDR2 from the germline V gene are SGHVS and FNYEAQ. This CDR3 reads CASSLGGRAAEQYF. The CDR3 DNA is TGTGCCAGCAGCTTAGGCGGGCGGGCGGCCGAGCAGTACTTC.

V and J are TRBV3-1 and TRBJ1-3; the match to TRBD1 covers 7 bases. CDR3 length equals 14 residues. J gave up 0 bases and V 8 bases, and 4 bases lay outside the gene matches. In germline, CDR1 is LGHDT, CDR2 YNNKEL (reference sequence). The CDR3 bases are TGTGCCAGCGGGGGACAGACCTCTGGAAACACCATATATTTT. Its translation: CASGGQTSGNTIYF.

This clonotype was counted ten times or more. The CDR3 DNA is TGCGCCAGCAGCTCAGGACAGGGGGGTACTGAAGCTTTCTTT. This encodes CASSSGQGGTEAFF. V gene TRBV5-1 combines with J gene TRBJ1-1, with TRBD1 matching over 10 bases. The CDR3 spans 14 residues. CDR1 and CDR2 from the germline V gene are SGHRS and YFSETQ. V shed 3 bases and J 5 bases; nucleotides not matched to a gene: 4.

The chain joins TRBV9 to TRBJ2-3, with 11 bases aligning to TRBD2. V dropped 4 bases and J dropped 5; count of bases not matched to a gene: 6. CDR3 size: 15 residues. Germline V gives CDR1 SGDLS, CDR2 YYNGEE. CDR3 in amino acids: CASSHSGGAKDTQYF. DNA for the CDR3: TGTGCCAGCAGCCATAGCGGGGGGGCAAAAGATACGCAGTATTTT.

This clonotype was counted between two and nine times. The rearrangement joins TRBV29-1 to TRBJ1-5; D may be TRBD1 (5 bases). This CDR3 is built from 12 residues. Germline V gives CDR1 SQVTM, CDR2 ANQGSEA. V was cut by 5 bases and J by 3 bases, with 8 bases left in between. The CDR3 coding sequence is TGCAGCGTTTTGGGGACCAATCAGCCCCAGCATTTT. It yields the protein CSVLGTNQPQHF.

V and J are TRBV20-1 and TRBJ2-1; TRBD1 might be the D (6 bases). CDR1 is DFQATT, CDR2 SNEGSKA, per germline (reference sequence). The V end was cut by 4 bases, the J end by 3 bases, with 13 bases between. The CDR3 has 14 amino acids. The CDR3 region is CSAIPQGVYNEQFF. In nucleotides, the CDR3 is TGCAGTGCTATCCCACAGGGAGTCTACAATGAGCAGTTCTTC.

The chain joins TRBV21-1 to TRBJ2-6; TRBD1, the D gene given by the table, was not confirmed from the DNA. TRBV21-1 is deemed a pseudogene. The CDR3 has 19 residues. CDR3 DNA sequence: TGTGCCAGCAGCAAATACCCGCAGGGTAAACTCTCTGGGGCCAACGTCCTGACTTTC. Residues: CASSKYPQGKLSGANVLTF.

This clonotype was observed many times. V usage is TRBV28 and J usage is TRBJ1-3; D ambiguous. The CDR3 is 13 residues long. Germline values: CDR1 MDHEN, CDR2 SYDVKM. Trimming removed 5 bases from V and 4 bases from J, with 9 bases in between. The CDR3 loop reads CASSVTDGNTIYF. CDR3 DNA sequence: TGTGCCAGCAGTGTCACTGACGGAAACACCATATATTTT. Together with reference TRBV28 and TRBJ1-3, the CDR3 gives the full variable domain: DVKVTQSSRYLVKRTGEKVFLECVQDMDHENMFWYRQDPGLGLRLIYFSYDVKMKEKGDIPEGYSVSREKKERFSLILESASTNQTSMYLCASSVTDGNTIYFGEGSWLTVV.

This chain joins TRBV10-3 and TRBJ2-2; a possible D gene is TRBD2 (6 bases). From germline, CDR1 is ENHRY and CDR2 SYGVKD. This CDR3 contains 15 residues. V lost 2 bases and J 1 base, leaving 8 bases between the germline ends. In DNA, the CDR3 is TGTGCCATCAGTGAGAAAGCGGGGAACACCGGGGAGCTGTTTTTT. It encodes CAISEKAGNTGELFF.

The chain is built from TRBV28 and TRBJ1-2, with D possibly being TRBD1 (6 bases). With 4 bases removed from V and 4 bases from J, the gap between germline ends came to 22 bases. Germline loops: CDR1 MDHEN, CDR2 SYDVKM. The CDR3 has 17 residues. In DNA, the CDR3 is TGTGCCAGCAGTTCTGGGGGGCATCCACTGAGGGGCTATGGCTACACCTTC. This codes for CASSSGGHPLRGYGYTF.

This clonotype has just a few counts. This rearrangement joins TRBV27 to TRBJ2-7; tentative D call: TRBD2 (5 bases). V was clipped by 0 bases and J by 2 bases, with 14 bases between them. CDR1 MNHEY and CDR2 SMNVEV come from the germline V gene (reference sequence). The CDR3 length is 16 residues. CDR3 sequence: CASSLSGMSWPYEQYF. The CDR3 bases are TGTGCCAGCAGTTTATCCGGGATGTCTTGGCCCTACGAGCAGTACTTC.

V is TRBV5-6 and J is TRBJ2-1, with 9 bases fitting TRBD2. Germline lookup yields CDR1 SGHDT and CDR2 YYEEEE. The CDR3 loop spans 14 amino acids. J gave up 9 bases and V 0 bases, and 4 bases lay outside the gene matches. CDR3 region: CASSLGGRAFEQFF. Written as DNA, the CDR3 is TGTGCCAGCAGCTTGGGCGGGAGGGCCTTTGAGCAGTTCTTC.

In its sample, this clonotype was seen a few times. CDR3 nucleotide sequence: TGTGCCAGCAGCTTAGCGGCGATGGCAGGGGTTGAAAAACTGTTTTTT. It yields the protein CASSLAAMAGVEKLFF. V and J are TRBV7-9 and TRBJ1-4, with a weak D call TRBD1 (6 bases). Germline lookup yields CDR1 SEHNR and CDR2 FQNEAQ (reference sequence). Trimming took off 0 bases at V and 7 bases at J, with 15 bases between the two ends. CDR3 length: 16 residues.

J is TRBJ1-2 and V is TRBV6-5, with a tentative D call TRBD1 (6 bases). CDR3 size: 11 residues. With 6 bases removed from V and 7 bases from J, the gap between germline ends came to 9 bases. Germline CDR1 and CDR2: MNHEY and SVGAGI. The CDR3 nucleotides are TGTGCCAGCAGACAGGGTCCTGGCTACACCTTC. Translation gives CASRQGPGYTF.